A single sample is the source of the 16 T cell receptor beta chains below, sequenced in a study of blood T cell repertoires in COVID-19. Generated by immunoSEQ multiplex PCR, the TCRdb table keeps only in-frame clones and is missing some. The repertoire includes under 350,000 clones, 85% to 90% of them detected once, and less than 2% sits in the top ten. Material for sequencing was peripheral blood. These TCRs come from a young woman with COVID-19, enrolled during active disease.

Points on this clone: The identical CDR3 is also encoded by other nucleotide sequences in the sample. The rearrangement uses TRBV6-5 and TRBJ1-1; 7 nucleotides agree with TRBD1. Germline V gives CDR1 MNHEY, CDR2 SVGAGI. V gave up 4 bases and J gave up 2 bases; unmatched junction bases: 1. The CDR3 sequence is 13 residues long. The CDR3 region is CASSWTGNTEAFF. The CDR3 DNA sequence: TGTGCCAGCAGTTGGACAGGAAACACTGAAGCTTTCTTT.

This rearrangement joins TRBV2 to TRBJ1-5; D gene unclear. Trimming took off 5 bases at V and 2 bases at J, with 13 bases between the two ends. Germline values: CDR1 SNHLY, CDR2 FYNNEI. This CDR3 is 15 amino acids long. The CDR3 DNA reads TGTGCCAGCAGTCCTCGTCAGGCGCGCAATCAGCCCCAGCATTTT. Translating gives CASSPRQARNQPQHF.

The genes are TRBV5-6 and TRBJ2-5; 9 bases match TRBD1. V lost 0 bases and J lost 5; bases outside the gene matches: 11. The length of the CDR3 is 17 residues. Germline values: CDR1 SGHDT, CDR2 YYEEEE. The CDR3: CASSLAGQGVVGETQYF. CDR3 sequence (DNA): TGTGCCAGCAGCTTGGCGGGACAGGGAGTAGTGGGGGAGACCCAGTACTTC.

The chain is built from TRBV28 and TRBJ1-5, with 8 bases identical to TRBD1. Per germline, CDR1 MDHEN and CDR2 SYDVKM. Germline trimming cut 5 bases from V and 4 bases from J; bases unmatched to any gene: 7. The CDR3 runs 15 residues. DNA for the CDR3: TGTGCCAGCAGTGTGCAGGGGGCCGGGAATCAGCCCCAGCATTTT. This encodes CASSVQGAGNQPQHF. Variable domain in full (rest from reference TRBV28 and TRBJ1-5): DVKVTQSSRYLVKRTGEKVFLECVQDMDHENMFWYRQDPGLGLRLIYFSYDVKMKEKGDIPEGYSVSREKKERFSLILESASTNQTSMYLCASSVQGAGNQPQHFGDGTRLSIL.

The chain carries TRBV7-2 and TRBJ1-3; TRBD1 is a possible D gene (6 bases). The CDR3 has 13 amino acids. CDR1 and CDR2 from the germline V gene are SGHTA and FQGNSA. Trimming pared 7 bases from V and 2 bases from J, leaving 9 bases between. CDR3 nucleotides: TGTGCCAGCACCCCAGGGGCTGGAAACACCATATATTTT. Protein: CASTPGAGNTIYF. The full variable domain, completed using reference TRBV7-2 and TRBJ1-3, is GAGVSQSPSNKVTEKGKDVELRCDPISGHTALYWYRQSLGQGLEFLIYFQGNSAPDKSGLPSDRFSAERTGGSVSTLTIQRTQQEDSAVYLCASTPGAGNTIYFGEGSWLTVV.

This chain connects TRBV7-8 to TRBJ1-4; a possible D gene is TRBD1 (5 bases). The CDR3 runs 18 residues. Germline V lookup: CDR1 SGHVS, CDR2 FQNEAQ. The V and J ends lost 3 bases and 6 bases respectively, with 23 bases between them. CDR3 region: CASSFTSPPGPGHEKLFF. The CDR3 DNA sequence: TGTGCCAGCAGCTTCACTTCCCCTCCAGGACCAGGGCATGAAAAACTGTTTTTT.

This clone was observed a single time. This chain uses TRBV6-5 with TRBJ1-6; 9 bases fit TRBD1. The J segment lost 11 bases and the V segment lost 1 base, leaving 6 bases of the junction unmatched. This CDR3 spans 15 amino acids. Germline CDR1 reads MNHEY; CDR2 reads SVGAGI. The CDR3 sequence: CASSYLGQGETPLHF. CDR3 DNA: TGTGCCAGCAGTTACTTGGGACAGGGAGAAACACCCCTCCACTTT.

V usage is TRBV5-8 and J usage is TRBJ1-1, with TRBD1 identical over 7 bases. V was clipped by 4 bases and J by 6 bases; unmatched bases: 3. The CDR3 consists of 12 residues. Per the germline V gene, CDR1 is SGHTS and CDR2 is YDEGEE. CDR3 sequence reads: CASSPGTAEAFF. Here the CDR3 DNA reads TGTGCCAGCAGCCCCGGGACAGCTGAAGCTTTCTTT. The full variable domain, its missing parts supplied by reference TRBV5-8 and TRBJ1-1, is EAGVTQSPTHLIKTRGQQATLRCSPISGHTSVYWYQQALGLGLQFLLWYDEGEERNRGNFPPRFSGRQFPNYSSELNVNALELEDSALYLCASSPGTAEAFFGQGTRLTVV.

The V call is TRBV5-6, the J call TRBJ2-2, with 8 bases that match TRBD2. Trimming cost V 4 bases and J 2 bases; bases outside gene matches: 4. Germline V gene data show CDR1 as SGHDT and CDR2 as YYEEEE. CDR3 size: 15 residues. The CDR3 here is CASSPGLGNTGELFF. DNA of the CDR3: TGTGCCAGCAGCCCGGGACTAGGAAACACCGGGGAGCTGTTTTTT.

This clone came up a few times. The sample contains more than one DNA sequence encoding this CDR3. This rearrangement joins TRBV6-5 to TRBJ1-1; D gene unclear. V dropped 8 bases and J dropped 0 bases, with 4 bases sitting between them. The CDR3 runs 11 residues. Germline V gene lookup returns CDR1 MNHEY and CDR2 SVGAGI. The CDR3 loop reads CASRLNTEAFF. The DNA of the CDR3 is TGTGCCAGCCGGTTGAACACTGAAGCTTTCTTT.

The rearrangement links TRBV14 to TRBJ1-6; TRBD1 matches at 7 bases. CDR1 is SGHDN, CDR2 FVKESK, per germline. There are 13 residues in the CDR3. Trimming took 1 base from V and 14 from J; bases not matched to a gene: 5. The CDR3 loop reads CASSQVLTGSLHF. CDR3 DNA: TGTGCCAGCAGCCAAGTTTTGACAGGGTCCCTCCACTTT. The entire variable domain, with the rest obtained from reference TRBV14 and TRBJ1-6, is as follows: EAGVTQFPSHSVIEKGQTVTLRCDPISGHDNLYWYRRVMGKEIKFLLHFVKESKQDESGMPNNRFLAERTGGTYSTLKVQPAELEDSGVYFCASSQVLTGSLHFGNGTRLTVT.

The chain is built from TRBV4-3 and TRBJ2-7; TRBD1 agrees at 9 bases. The CDR3 is made up of 15 amino acids. The J segment lost 3 bases and the V segment lost 3 bases, leaving 6 bases of the junction unmatched. In germline, CDR1 is LGHNA, CDR2 YSLEER. CDR3 protein: CASSQGQGGLYEQYF. The DNA of the CDR3 is TGCGCCAGCAGCCAGGGACAGGGAGGGCTCTACGAGCAGTACTTC.

The chain combines TRBV28 with TRBJ1-1, with D possibly TRBD1 on 6 matching bases. The CDR3 spans 15 residues. Per the germline V gene, CDR1 is MDHEN and CDR2 is SYDVKM. Trimming removed 2 bases at V and 5 bases at J, with 15 bases between. The CDR3 DNA reads TGTGCCAGCAGTTTAGGGCTGGGGGCGTGGACTGAAGCTTTCTTT. It is translated as CASSLGLGAWTEAFF.

The chain joins TRBV2 to TRBJ1-5, with D hard to call. Germline CDR1 and CDR2: SNHLY and FYNNEI. The germline V and J ends were trimmed by 6 bases and 6 bases, with 12 bases remaining between them. This CDR3 region has 13 residues. CDR3 sequence (DNA): TGTGCCAGCAGGGAGTTGTTGATTCAGCCCCAGCATTTT. It is translated as CASRELLIQPQHF.

CDR3 region: CSVMGQDYGYTF. DNA for the CDR3: TGCAGCGTGATGGGACAGGACTATGGCTACACCTTC. The chain couples TRBV29-1 to TRBJ1-2, with TRBD1 identical over 8 bases. This CDR3 has 12 amino acids. With 6 bases clipped from V and 3 bases from J, the junction kept 3 bases outside the gene matches. The germline V gene has CDR1 SQVTM and CDR2 ANQGSEA.

J is TRBJ1-3 and V is TRBV7-2; 8 bases are shared with TRBD1. Germline V lookup: CDR1 SGHTA, CDR2 FQGNSA. This CDR3 region has 16 residues. V gave up 5 bases and J gave up 5 bases; unmatched junction bases: 11. CDR3 loop: CASSTTRQGKRNTIYF. CDR3 nucleotides: TGTGCCAGCAGCACGACTCGACAGGGGAAGAGAAACACCATATATTTT.